This paragraph covers one T cell receptor (beta chain) sequence. This record belongs to a study of control samples from healthy donors and cancer patients. Germline values: CDR1 SQVTM, CDR2 ANQGSEA. Trimming removed 6 bases from V and 4 bases from J, with 18 bases in between. The CDR3 length is 14 residues. Data came from immunoSEQ multiplex PCR; TCRdb stores just in-frame clones and leaves some out. The sample yields tens of thousands of clones, about 80% seen once. The TCR was taken from a man in his sixties or seventies in good health. The chain carries TRBV29-1 and TRBJ1-2; D not certain. What was sequenced was blood. The CDR3 coding sequence is TGCAGCGTCACCCAAGGAGGCAACACCTATGGCTACACCTTC. Its protein product is CSVTQGGNTYGYTF.